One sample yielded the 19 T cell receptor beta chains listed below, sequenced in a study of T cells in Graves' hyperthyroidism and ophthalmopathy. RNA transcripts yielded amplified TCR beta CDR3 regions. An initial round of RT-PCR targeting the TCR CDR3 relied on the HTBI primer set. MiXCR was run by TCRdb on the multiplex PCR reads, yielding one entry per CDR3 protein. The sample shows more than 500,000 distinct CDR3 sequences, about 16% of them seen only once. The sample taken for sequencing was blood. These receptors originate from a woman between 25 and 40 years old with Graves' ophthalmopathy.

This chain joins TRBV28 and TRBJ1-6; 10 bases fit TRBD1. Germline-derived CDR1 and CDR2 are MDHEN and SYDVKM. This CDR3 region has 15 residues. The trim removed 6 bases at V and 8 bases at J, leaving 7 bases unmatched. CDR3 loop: CASSARDRGDSPLHF. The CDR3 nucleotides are TGTGCCAGCAGCGCCCGGGACAGGGGAGATTCACCCCTCCACTTT.

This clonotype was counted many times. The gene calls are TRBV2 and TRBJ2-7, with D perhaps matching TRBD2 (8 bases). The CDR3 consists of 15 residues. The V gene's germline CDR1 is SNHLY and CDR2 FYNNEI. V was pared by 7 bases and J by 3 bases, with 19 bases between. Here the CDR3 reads CASTEGLGGYYEQYF. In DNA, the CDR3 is TGTGCCAGCACCGAGGGACTAGGGGGCTACTACGAGCAGTACTTC. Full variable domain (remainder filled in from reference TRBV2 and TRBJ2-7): EPEVTQTPSHQVTQMGQEVILRCVPISNHLYFYWYRQILGQKVEFLVSFYNNEISEKSEIFDDQFSVERPDGSNFTLKIRSTKLEDSAMYFCASTEGLGGYYEQYFGPGTRLTVT.

The CDR3 DNA follows: TGTGCCAGCAGCCCTAGGGTCGTGAATGAGCAGTTCTTC. It is translated as CASSPRVVNEQFF. The rearrangement links TRBV7-2 to TRBJ2-1; D is unclear. The germline V gene has CDR1 SGHTA and CDR2 FQGNSA. CDR3 length: 13 residues. Deletions cut 5 bases from V and 7 bases from J, with 12 bases between.

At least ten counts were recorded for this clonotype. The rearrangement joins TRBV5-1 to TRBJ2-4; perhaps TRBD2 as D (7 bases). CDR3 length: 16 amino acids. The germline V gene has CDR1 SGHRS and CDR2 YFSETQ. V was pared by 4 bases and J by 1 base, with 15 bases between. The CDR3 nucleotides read TGCGCCAGCAGCCCTACCCGGGGGGCGGCCAAAAACATTCAGTACTTC. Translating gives CASSPTRGAAKNIQYF.

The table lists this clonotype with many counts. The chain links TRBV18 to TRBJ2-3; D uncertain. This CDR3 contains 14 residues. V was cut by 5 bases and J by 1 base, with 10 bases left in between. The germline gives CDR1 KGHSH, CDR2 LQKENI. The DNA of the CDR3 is TGTGCCAGCTCAGAGACGGCACGCACAGATACGCAGTATTTT. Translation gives CASSETARTDTQYF.

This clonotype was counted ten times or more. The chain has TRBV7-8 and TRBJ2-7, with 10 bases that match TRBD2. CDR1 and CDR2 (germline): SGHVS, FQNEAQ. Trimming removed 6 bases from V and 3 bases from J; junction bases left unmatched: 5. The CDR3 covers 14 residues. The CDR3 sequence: CASSLAGESYEQYF. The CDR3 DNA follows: TGTGCCAGCAGTCTAGCGGGAGAGAGCTACGAGCAGTACTTC.

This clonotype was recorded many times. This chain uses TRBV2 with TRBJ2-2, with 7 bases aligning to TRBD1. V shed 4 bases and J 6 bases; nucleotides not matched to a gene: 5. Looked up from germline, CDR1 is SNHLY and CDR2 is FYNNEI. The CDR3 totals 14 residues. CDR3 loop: CASSVGQKAGELFF. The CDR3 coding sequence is TGTGCCAGCAGTGTGGGACAGAAGGCCGGGGAGCTGTTTTTT.

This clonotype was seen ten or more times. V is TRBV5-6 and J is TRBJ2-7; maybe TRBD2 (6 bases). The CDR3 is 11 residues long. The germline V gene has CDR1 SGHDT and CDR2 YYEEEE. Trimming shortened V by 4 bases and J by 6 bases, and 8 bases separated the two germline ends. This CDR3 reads CASSAGSEQYF. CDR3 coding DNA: TGTGCCAGCAGCGCGGGATCCGAGCAGTACTTC.

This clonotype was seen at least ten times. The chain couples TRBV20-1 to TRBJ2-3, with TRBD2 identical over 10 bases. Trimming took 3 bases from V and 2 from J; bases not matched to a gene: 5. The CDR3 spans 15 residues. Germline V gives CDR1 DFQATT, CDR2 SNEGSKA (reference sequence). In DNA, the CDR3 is TGCAGTGCTAGCCTCACTAGCGGGACCACAGATACGCAGTATTTT. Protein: CSASLTSGTTDTQYF.

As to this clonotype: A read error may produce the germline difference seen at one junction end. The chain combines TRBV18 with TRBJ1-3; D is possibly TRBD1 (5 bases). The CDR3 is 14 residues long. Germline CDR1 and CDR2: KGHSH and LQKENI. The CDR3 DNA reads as TGTGCCAGCTCACCGGGACCCTCTGGAAACGCCATATATTTT. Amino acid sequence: CASSPGPSGNAIYF.

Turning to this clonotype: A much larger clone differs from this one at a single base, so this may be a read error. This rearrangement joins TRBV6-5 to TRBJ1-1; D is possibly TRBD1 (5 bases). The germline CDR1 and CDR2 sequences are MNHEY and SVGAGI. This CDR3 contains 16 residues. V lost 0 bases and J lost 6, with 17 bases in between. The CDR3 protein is CASSYSFLLGLAEAFF. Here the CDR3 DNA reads TGTGCCAGCAGTTACTCATTTTTGCTGGGACTCGCTGAAGCTTTCTTT.

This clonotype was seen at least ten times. The CDR3 spells CAWTQAGGPSNEQFF. CDR3 DNA sequence: TGTGCCTGGACCCAAGCAGGGGGCCCCTCCAATGAGCAGTTCTTC. V usage is TRBV30 and J usage is TRBJ2-1; 8 bases agree with TRBD1. Trimming removed 4 bases from V and 6 bases from J; junction bases left unmatched: 11. This CDR3 region has 15 residues. Germline V gives CDR1 GTSNPN, CDR2 SVGIG (reference sequence).

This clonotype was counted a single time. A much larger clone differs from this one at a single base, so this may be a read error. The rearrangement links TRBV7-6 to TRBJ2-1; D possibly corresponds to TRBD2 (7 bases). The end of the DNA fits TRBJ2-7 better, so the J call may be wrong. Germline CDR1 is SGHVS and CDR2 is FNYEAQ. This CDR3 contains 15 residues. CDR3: CASSLAGGASNEQYF. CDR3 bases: TGTGCCAGCAGCTTAGCAGGGGGGGCCTCCAATGAGCAGTACTTC.

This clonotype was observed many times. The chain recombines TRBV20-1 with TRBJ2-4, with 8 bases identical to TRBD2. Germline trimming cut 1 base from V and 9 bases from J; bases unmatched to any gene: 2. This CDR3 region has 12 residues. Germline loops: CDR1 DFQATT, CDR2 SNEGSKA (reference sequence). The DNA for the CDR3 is TGCAGTGCTAGAGTAGCGGGACGCATTCAGTACTTC. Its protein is CSARVAGRIQYF.

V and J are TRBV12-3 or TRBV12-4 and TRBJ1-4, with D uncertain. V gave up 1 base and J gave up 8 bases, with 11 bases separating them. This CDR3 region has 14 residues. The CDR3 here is CASSLGQVAEKLFF. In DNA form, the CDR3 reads TGTGCCAGCAGTTTAGGTCAGGTGGCCGAAAAACTGTTTTTT.

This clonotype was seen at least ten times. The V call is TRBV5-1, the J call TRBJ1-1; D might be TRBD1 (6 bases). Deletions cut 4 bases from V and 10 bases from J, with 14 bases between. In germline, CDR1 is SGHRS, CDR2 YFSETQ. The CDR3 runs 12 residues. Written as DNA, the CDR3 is TGCGCCAGCAGCCCCCCAGGGGAAAGAGCTTTCTTT. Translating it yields CASSPPGERAFF.

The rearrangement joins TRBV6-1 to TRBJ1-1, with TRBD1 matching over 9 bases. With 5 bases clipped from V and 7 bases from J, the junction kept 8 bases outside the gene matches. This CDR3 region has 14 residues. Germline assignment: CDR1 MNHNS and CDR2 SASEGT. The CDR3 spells CASSTSGTGIEAFF. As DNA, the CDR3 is TGTGCCAGCAGTACCTCCGGGACAGGGATTGAAGCTTTCTTT.

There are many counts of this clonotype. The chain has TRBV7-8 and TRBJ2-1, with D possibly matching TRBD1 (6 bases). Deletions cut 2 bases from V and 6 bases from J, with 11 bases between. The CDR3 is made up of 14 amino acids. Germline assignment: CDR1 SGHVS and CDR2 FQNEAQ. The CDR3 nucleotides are TGTGCCAGCAGCTTATCTACAGGGATCAATGAGCAGTTCTTC. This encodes CASSLSTGINEQFF.

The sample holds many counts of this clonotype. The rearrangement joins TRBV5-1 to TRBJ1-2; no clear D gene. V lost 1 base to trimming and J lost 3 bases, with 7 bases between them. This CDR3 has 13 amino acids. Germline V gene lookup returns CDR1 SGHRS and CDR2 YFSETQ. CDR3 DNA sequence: TGCGCCAGCAGCTTGAGCCCTCACTATGGCTACACCTTC. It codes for CASSLSPHYGYTF.